The rows below give T cell receptor beta chains drawn from one sample of a study of technical replicates of blood from several donors. Assay used: immunoSEQ multiplex PCR; TCRdb lists only in-frame clones, some missing. Among around 70,000 clones listed, roughly 94% were seen once. The sequencing input was T cells isolated from PBMCs. These receptors originate from a human donor in good health. Each CDR3 is given with its conserved first and last residue. A D gene is named only where the DNA matches it firmly. Rows may omit the clone size; those that give it use once, few, many or a size class.

J gene | clone size | V gene | D gene | CDR3 protein | CDR3 DNA
TRBJ2-5 | . | TRBV4-1 | . | CASSQRSAGLAQETQYF | TGCGCCAGCAGCCAAAGGTCCGCCGGGTTAGCGCAAGAGACCCAGTACTTC
TRBJ1-2 | . | TRBV30 | . | CAWSRTDSFYVYTF | TGTGCCTGGAGTCGGACAGATTCTTTTTATGTCTACACCTTC
TRBJ2-7 | . | TRBV7-9 | TRBD1 | CASSWYRDRVDWGSYEQYF | TGTGCCAGCAGCTGGTACCGGGACAGGGTCGATTGGGGCTCCTACGAGCAGTACTTC
TRBJ2-7 | . | TRBV6-6 | . | CASINVDGAYEQYF | TGTGCCAGCATCAATGTGGACGGGGCCTACGAGCAGTACTTC
TRBJ1-4 | once | TRBV4-1 | . | CASSQLTGSSSEKLFF | TGCGCCAGCAGCCAACTTACAGGGAGCTCTTCTGAAAAACTGTTTTTT
TRBJ2-1 | . | TRBV11-3 | TRBD2 | CASSLVIPSGGNNEQFF | TGTGCCAGCAGCTTAGTTATCCCTAGCGGGGGAAACAATGAGCAGTTCTTC
TRBJ2-2 | . | TRBV27 | . | CASSPPWPAANTGELFF | TGTGCCAGCAGTCCACCCTGGCCAGCGGCGAACACCGGGGAGCTGTTTTTT
TRBJ2-1 | . | TRBV14 | TRBD2 | CASSLGLAGYNEQFF | TGTGCCAGCAGCCTCGGACTAGCTGGGTACAATGAGCAGTTCTTC
TRBJ2-2 | . | TRBV5-6 | . | CASKSGIHTGELFF | TGTGCCAGCAAGTCCGGGATACACACCGGGGAGCTGTTTTTT
TRBJ2-7 | . | TRBV5-1 | . | CASSLLLSGEDLYF | TGCGCCAGCAGCTTGCTCCTCTCAGGGGAAGATTTGTACTTC
TRBJ1-1 | . | TRBV18 | . | CASSPMGLGDTEAFF | TGTGCCAGCTCACCTATGGGCTTAGGGGACACTGAAGCTTTCTTT
TRBJ2-1 | . | TRBV2 | TRBD2 | CASSGRGVVSNEQFF | TGTGCCAGCAGCGGCCGGGGGGTTGTGTCGAATGAGCAGTTCTTC
TRBJ2-1 | . | TRBV5-6 | . | CASLGGPYNEQFF | TGTGCCAGTCTGGGGGGGCCCTACAATGAGCAGTTCTTC
TRBJ2-7 | . | TRBV10-2 | . | CASSPDWSYEQYF | TGCGCCAGCAGTCCGGACTGGTCCTACGAGCAGTACTTC
TRBJ2-7 | . | TRBV28 | TRBD2 | CASRTSGSSYEQYF | TGTGCCAGCAGGACTAGCGGTAGCTCCTACGAGCAGTACTTC
TRBJ2-7 | . | TRBV28 | TRBD1 | CASRVDRVTYEQYF | TGTGCCAGCAGGGTAGACAGGGTAACCTACGAGCAGTACTTC
TRBJ1-1 | . | TRBV30 | . | CAWDRSYMNTEAFF | TGTGCCTGGGACAGGTCGTACATGAACACTGAAGCTTTCTTT
TRBJ2-7 | . | TRBV6-5 | . | CASSRGAGQYF | TGTGCCAGCAGTCGCGGGGCTGGGCAGTACTTC
TRBJ1-2 | . | TRBV4-2 | . | CASSQEVTTGYGYTF | TGTGCCAGCAGCCAAGAAGTAACCACGGGCTATGGCTACACCTTC
TRBJ2-1 | . | TRBV28 | . | CASSQFDQEQFF | TGTGCCAGCAGCCAATTTGATCAGGAGCAGTTCTTC
TRBJ2-7 | . | TRBV27 | . | CASSPDTFGSYEQYF | TGTGCCAGCAGCCCGGACACTTTCGGCTCCTACGAGCAGTACTTC
TRBJ2-2 | . | TRBV6-5 | . | CASRGGAQDTGELFF | TGTGCCAGTCGAGGGGGGGCTCAGGACACCGGGGAGCTGTTTTTT
TRBJ2-7 | . | TRBV19 | TRBD2 | CASISMRASGIWFGYEQYF | TGTGCCAGTATTTCAATGCGGGCTAGCGGGATCTGGTTCGGCTACGAGCAGTACTTC
TRBJ2-1 | . | TRBV11-3 | TRBD2 | CASSSGLAGVPFF | TGTGCCAGCAGCTCCGGACTAGCGGGAGTTCCGTTCTTC
TRBJ1-6 | few | TRBV4-1 | . | CASSQPGDDSSPLHF | TGCGCCAGCAGCCAACCGGGGGACGATAGTTCACCCCTCCACTTT
TRBJ2-3 | . | TRBV27 | . | CASSSLRDRTDTQYF | TGTGCCAGCAGTTCCCTGAGGGATCGCACAGATACGCAGTATTTT
TRBJ2-1 | . | TRBV15 | . | CATSTPPGSAEGYNEQFF | TGTGCCACCAGCACCCCACCAGGTAGCGCCGAGGGATACAATGAGCAGTTCTTC
TRBJ2-7 | . | TRBV29-1 | TRBD1 | CSVRGTGGPEQYF | TGCAGCGTTCGAGGGACAGGGGGTCCCGAGCAGTACTTC
TRBJ2-7 | . | TRBV6-6 | TRBD1 | CASSYDGQGYEQYF | TGTGCCAGCAGTTACGACGGACAGGGCTACGAGCAGTACTTC
TRBJ2-1 | . | TRBV7-5 | . | CVRSLVAPSYNEQFF | TGTGTCAGAAGCTTAGTCGCGCCTTCCTACAATGAGCAGTTCTTC
TRBJ2-7 | . | TRBV6-5 | . | CASRHRDTYSYEQYF | TGTGCCAGCAGGCACCGGGACACCTATTCCTACGAGCAGTACTTC
TRBJ1-5 | once | TRBV7-9 | TRBD1 | CASSHTGTGASNQPQHF | TGTGCCAGCAGCCATACCGGGACAGGGGCCAGCAATCAGCCCCAGCATTTT